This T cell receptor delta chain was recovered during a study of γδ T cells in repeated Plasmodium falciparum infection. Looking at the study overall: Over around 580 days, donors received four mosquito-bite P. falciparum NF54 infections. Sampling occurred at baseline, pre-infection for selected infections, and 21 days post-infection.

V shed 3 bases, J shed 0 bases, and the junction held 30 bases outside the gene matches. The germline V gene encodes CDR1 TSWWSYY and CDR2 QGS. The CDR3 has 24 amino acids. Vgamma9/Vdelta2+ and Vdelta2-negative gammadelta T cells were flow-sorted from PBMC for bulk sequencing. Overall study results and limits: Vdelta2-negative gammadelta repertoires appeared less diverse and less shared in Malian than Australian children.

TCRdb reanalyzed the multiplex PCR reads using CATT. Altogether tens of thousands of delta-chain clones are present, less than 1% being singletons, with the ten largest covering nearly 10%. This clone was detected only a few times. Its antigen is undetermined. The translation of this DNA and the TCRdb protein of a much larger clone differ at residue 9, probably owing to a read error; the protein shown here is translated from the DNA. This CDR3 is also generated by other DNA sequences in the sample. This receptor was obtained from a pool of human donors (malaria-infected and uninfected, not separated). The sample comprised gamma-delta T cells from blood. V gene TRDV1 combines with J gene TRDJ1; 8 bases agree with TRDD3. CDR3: CALGERPVAWGYLLGQLYTDKLIF. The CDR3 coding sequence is TGTGCTCTTGGGGAGCGTCCTGTAGCGTGGGGATACCTATTAGGACAACTGTACACCGATAAACTCATCTTT.